Presented here are 26 T cell receptor beta chains from one specimen sequenced in a study of patients and donors after allogeneic stem cell transplantation. MiXCR, run by TCRdb on the RT-PCR reads, gives a single entry per CDR3 protein. The data contain 70,000 to 95,000 distinct CDR3 sequences, about 5% of them singletons. Sequencing was performed on blood, either unsorted or a sorted T cell fraction (not recorded which). Source of these receptors: a human donor who was either an allogeneic HSCT recipient or a stem cell or donor lymphocyte infusion donor (not recorded which). It is not recorded whose cells these are; they may come from a transplant donor.

This clonotype was seen a handful of times. The chain recombines TRBV7-2 with TRBJ2-2, with D tentatively TRBD2 (5 bases). Germline-derived CDR1 and CDR2 are SGHTA and FQGNSA. The CDR3 sequence is 15 residues long. V was pared by 1 base and J by 7 bases, with 13 bases between. CDR3: CASSLVLAWGGELFF. In nucleotides, the CDR3 is TGTGCCAGCAGCTTAGTCCTAGCCTGGGGCGGGGAGCTGTTTTTT. Together with reference TRBV7-2 and TRBJ2-2, the CDR3 gives the full variable domain: GAGVSQSPSNKVTEKGKDVELRCDPISGHTALYWYRQSLGQGLEFLIYFQGNSAPDKSGLPSDRFSAERTGGSVSTLTIQRTQQEDSAVYLCASSLVLAWGGELFFGEGSRLTVL.

This clonotype was observed many times. The V gene is TRBV5-1, the J gene TRBJ2-5; a weak D match, TRBD1 (5 bases). V was pared by 0 bases and J by 2 bases, with 8 bases between. Per germline, CDR1 SGHRS and CDR2 YFSETQ. The CDR3 totals 14 residues. The CDR3 DNA is TGCGCCAGCAGCTTGGAGGGGCCGCAAGAGACCCAGTACTTC. Protein product: CASSLEGPQETQYF.

The sample holds many counts of this clonotype. The chain joins TRBV2 to TRBJ1-2, with a weak D call TRBD1 (6 bases). The CDR3 runs 14 residues. Germline V gene sequence: CDR1 SNHLY, CDR2 FYNNEI. Deletions cut 7 bases from V and 0 bases from J, with 12 bases between. Here the CDR3 reads CASTERQANYGYTF. The CDR3 DNA follows: TGTGCCAGCACTGAGAGACAGGCTAACTATGGCTACACCTTC.

In this sample, this clonotype turned up many times. V is TRBV12-3 or TRBV12-4 and J is TRBJ1-1; TRBD1 matches 10 bases. This CDR3 comprises 16 residues. V lost 5 bases and J lost 0; bases outside the gene matches: 6. CDR3 sequence reads: CASSPATGGLNTEAFF. The CDR3 DNA follows: TGTGCCAGCAGTCCGGCGACAGGGGGCCTGAACACTGAAGCTTTCTTT.

This clonotype was counted ten times or more. This sequence joins TRBV5-1 and TRBJ2-2, with 9 bases fitting TRBD2. CDR3 length: 19 residues. V lost 0 bases, J lost 0 bases, and 9 bases stayed unmatched. CDR1 is SGHRS, CDR2 YFSETQ, per germline. CDR3 DNA sequence: TGCGCCAGCAGCTTGGAAGCGGGAGGTTCCCCCGCGAACACCGGGGAGCTGTTTTTT. Residues: CASSLEAGGSPANTGELFF. Full variable domain (outside the CDR3, taken from reference TRBV5-1 and TRBJ2-2): KAGVTQTPRYLIKTRGQQVTLSCSPISGHRSVSWYQQTPGQGLQFLFEYFSETQRNKGNFPGRFSGRQFSNSRSEMNVSTLELGDSALYLCASSLEAGGSPANTGELFFGEGSRLTVL.

This clonotype has ten or more counts. The chain recombines TRBV9 with TRBJ2-7; D uncertain. Trimming shortened V by 0 bases and J by 3 bases, and 7 bases separated the two germline ends. Looked up from germline, CDR1 is SGDLS and CDR2 is YYNGEE. The CDR3 is 13 residues long. Written as DNA, the CDR3 is TGTGCCAGCAGCGTAGTCCCGGGCTACGAGCAGTACTTC. Translation: CASSVVPGYEQYF.

V is TRBV13 and J is TRBJ1-1, with TRBD1 identical over 10 bases. This CDR3 spans 16 amino acids. V lost 1 base to trimming and J lost 1 base; unmatched junction nucleotides: 3. Per the germline V gene, CDR1 is PRHDT and CDR2 is FYEKMQ (reference sequence). The CDR3 loop is CASSLAWTGGNTEAFF. The CDR3 DNA follows: TGTGCCAGCAGCTTAGCCTGGACAGGGGGGAACACTGAAGCTTTCTTT.

The chain carries TRBV6-1 and TRBJ2-7; 9 bases align to TRBD1. Germline V gene data show CDR1 as MNHNS and CDR2 as SASEGT. V lost 0 bases, J lost 6 bases, and 9 bases stayed unmatched. There are 16 residues in the CDR3. The CDR3 DNA is TGTGCCAGCAGTGAAGCGGTGGGACAGGGTAATAGCGAGCAGTACTTC. Residues: CASSEAVGQGNSEQYF.

The table lists this clonotype with many counts. The chain uses TRBV2 and TRBJ1-2; D gene ambiguous. CDR1 is SNHLY, CDR2 FYNNEI, per germline. Trimming removed 4 bases from V and 3 bases from J, with 9 bases in between. The CDR3 totals 13 residues. The CDR3 is CASSAADYYGYTF. As DNA, the CDR3 is TGTGCCAGCAGTGCGGCGGATTACTATGGCTACACCTTC.

This clonotype has ten or more counts. The chain recombines TRBV30 with TRBJ2-4; 7 nucleotides line up with TRBD2. Germline V gene data show CDR1 as GTSNPN and CDR2 as SVGIG (reference sequence). The CDR3 length is 13 residues. With V trimmed by 0 bases and J by 7 bases, 3 bases remained unmatched. For the CDR3, the DNA is TGTGCCTGGAGTGTAAACGGGAGGAACATTCAGTACTTC. Protein product: CAWSVNGRNIQYF. The complete variable domain, with remaining parts taken from reference TRBV30 and TRBJ2-4, reads SQTIHQWPATLVQPVGSPLSLECTVEGTSNPNLYWYRQAAGRGLQLLFYSVGIGQISSEVPQNLSASRPQDRQFILSSKKLLLSDSGFYLCAWSVNGRNIQYFGAGTRLSVL.

This clonotype was recorded many times. The rearrangement joins TRBV2 to TRBJ2-1; the D is unclear. Trimming took off 7 bases at V and 15 bases at J, with 19 bases between the two ends. This CDR3 contains 12 residues. Germline V gene data show CDR1 as SNHLY and CDR2 as FYNNEI. The CDR3: CASTAGLGNMFF. The CDR3, as DNA: TGTGCCAGCACCGCAGGATTGGGCAACATGTTCTTC.

This clonotype was observed many times. This rearrangement joins TRBV27 to TRBJ1-1, with a possible D match to TRBD1 (6 bases). Germline V gives CDR1 MNHEY, CDR2 SMNVEV (reference sequence). The CDR3 is 15 amino acids. V shed 3 bases and J shed 1 base, with 12 bases lying between them. CDR3: CASSFSGTRNTEAFF. The CDR3 region has the DNA TGTGCCAGCAGTTTTTCCGGGACAAGGAACACTGAAGCTTTCTTT.

This clonotype was seen a single time. A read error may be the cause here, since a much bigger clone is one base away. This sequence joins TRBV9 and TRBJ2-2, with 8 bases that match TRBD1. Germline CDR1 SGDLS, CDR2 YYNGEE. There are 16 residues in the CDR3. Unmatched junction bases numbered 9, after V lost 4 bases and J lost 4 bases. DNA for the CDR3: TGTGCCAGCAGCCTCAGACAGGGGTCGACCACCGGGGAGCTGTTTTTT. Amino acid sequence: CASSLRQGSTTGELFF. The full variable domain, in which reference TRBV9 and TRBJ2-2 provide the parts outside the CDR3, is DSGVTQTPKHLITATGQRVTLRCSPRSGDLSVYWYQQSLDQGLQFLIQYYNGEERAKGNILERFSAQQFPDLHSELNLSSLELGDSALYFCASSLRQGSTTGELFFGEGSRLTVL.

This clonotype came up many times. The chain joins TRBV28 to TRBJ2-6, with D perhaps matching TRBD1 (6 bases). V lost 4 bases to trimming and J lost 1 base, with 8 bases between them. This CDR3 spans 15 amino acids. Germline values: CDR1 MDHEN, CDR2 SYDVKM. In DNA form, the CDR3 reads TGTGCCAGCAGTTCACAGGGATCTGGGGCCAACGTCCTGACTTTC. It codes for CASSSQGSGANVLTF.

This clonotype was observed at least ten times. V is TRBV4-1 and J is TRBJ2-3, with TRBD2 matching over 7 bases. The V segment lost 4 bases and the J segment 2 bases; nucleotides outside the gene matches: 6. Germline CDR1 is MGHRA and CDR2 is YSYEKL. The CDR3 spans 15 residues. The chain's CDR3 is CASSPWRGSTDTQYF. The CDR3 DNA is TGCGCCAGCAGCCCGTGGCGGGGGTCCACAGATACGCAGTATTTT.

This clonotype was found many times. This chain joins TRBV20-1 and TRBJ2-3; maybe TRBD2 (5 bases). The V gene lost 3 bases and the J gene lost 5 bases, with 15 bases spanning the gap. The CDR3 is made up of 14 amino acids. The germline V gene has CDR1 DFQATT and CDR2 SNEGSKA (reference sequence). The DNA for the CDR3 is TGCAGTGCTAGTCTCGGGGAGTGGGGAGATACGCAGTATTTT. Translating gives CSASLGEWGDTQYF.

Worth noting for this clonotype: Germline is not matched at one junction end, which may reflect a read error. The chain uses TRBV5-4 and TRBJ2-2; D may be TRBD2 (7 bases). Germline values: CDR1 SGHNT, CDR2 YYREEE (reference sequence). The length of the CDR3 is 15 residues. CDR3: CASTLGASGTGELFF. In DNA form, the CDR3 reads TGTGCCAGCACCTTGGGGGCTAGCGGTACCGGGGAGCTGTTTTTT.

This clonotype was detected ten times or more. The junction differs from germline at one of its ends, possibly a read error. The chain is built from TRBV4-2 and TRBJ2-7, with D maybe TRBD2 (8 bases). The CDR3 has 16 residues. Germline assignment: CDR1 LGHNA and CDR2 YNFKEQ. DNA for the CDR3: TGTGCCAGCAGCCAAGAGAGGGGGCTAGCGGGCGCGGCAATCCACTTC. Translated, it gives CASSQERGLAGAAIHF.

This clonotype was observed at least ten times. The chain is built from TRBV28 and TRBJ2-5; D not resolved. The CDR3 is 12 amino acids. Deletions cut 6 bases from V and 5 bases from J, with 10 bases between. Germline CDR1 and CDR2: MDHEN and SYDVKM. CDR3: CASSSQGETQYF. The CDR3 DNA sequence: TGTGCCAGCAGCTCACAAGGGGAGACCCAGTACTTC.

This clonotype was seen many times. This chain links TRBV29-1 with TRBJ2-2; 10 bases agree with TRBD2. The CDR3 has 14 amino acids. CDR1 and CDR2 from the germline V gene are SQVTM and ANQGSEA. V was clipped by 6 bases and J by 0 bases; unmatched bases: 1. CDR3 sequence: CSVGLAANTGELFF. DNA of the CDR3: TGCAGCGTCGGACTAGCGGCGAACACCGGGGAGCTGTTTTTT.

Many counts were recorded for this clonotype. The gene calls are TRBV20-1 and TRBJ1-4; D uncertain. Germline CDR1 is DFQATT and CDR2 is SNEGSKA (reference sequence). With 6 bases removed from V and 1 base from J, the gap between germline ends came to 9 bases. The CDR3 totals 13 residues. Here the CDR3 DNA reads TGCAGTGCCCCGGACCTAACTAATGAAAAACTGTTTTTT. It codes for CSAPDLTNEKLFF.

The sample holds many counts of this clonotype. The rearrangement joins TRBV2 to TRBJ2-1; 11 bases match TRBD2. CDR3 length: 15 amino acids. The V and J ends lost 3 bases and 4 bases, in that order; junction bases with no gene match: 2. The V gene's germline CDR1 is SNHLY and CDR2 FYNNEI. CDR3 nucleotides: TGTGCCAGCAGTGAGAGACTAGCGGGATACAATGAGCAGTTCTTC. It encodes CASSERLAGYNEQFF. Supplemented by reference TRBV2 and TRBJ2-1, the full variable domain reads EPEVTQTPSHQVTQMGQEVILRCVPISNHLYFYWYRQILGQKVEFLVSFYNNEISEKSEIFDDQFSVERPDGSNFTLKIRSTKLEDSAMYFCASSERLAGYNEQFFGPGTRLTVL.

This clonotype was observed at least ten times. The V gene is TRBV30, the J gene TRBJ1-1; the D is unclear. Germline CDR1 is GTSNPN and CDR2 is SVGIG (reference sequence). V was clipped by 3 bases and J by 0 bases, with 8 bases between them. This CDR3 is 13 amino acids long. Here the CDR3 reads CAWRRTVNTEAFF. The DNA of the CDR3 is TGTGCCTGGAGAAGGACGGTGAACACTGAAGCTTTCTTT.

This clonotype was counted ten times or more. The chain has TRBV20-1 and TRBJ2-3; D is possibly TRBD1 or TRBD2 (5 bases each). The CDR3 spans 14 residues. Trimming left V 6 bases short and J 0 bases short, with 13 bases between. Germline V gene data show CDR1 as DFQATT and CDR2 as SNEGSKA (reference sequence). This CDR3 reads CSALGRASTDTQYF. CDR3 sequence (DNA): TGCAGTGCCCTGGGACGAGCTAGCACAGATACGCAGTATTTT.

This clonotype came up many times. CDR3 nucleotides: TGTGCCAGCCGCTGGCGGGGGGTGGCAGATACGCAGTATTTT. It yields the protein CASRWRGVADTQYF. The chain joins TRBV2 to TRBJ2-3; 8 nucleotides agree with TRBD2. V gave up 8 bases and J gave up 4 bases; unmatched junction bases: 8. The CDR3 has 14 residues. The germline V gene encodes CDR1 SNHLY and CDR2 FYNNEI.

This clonotype occurred many times. The DNA of the CDR3 is TGCAGTGCTAGAGCGGTGACCCCCAGCACAGATACGCAGTATTTT. Protein product: CSARAVTPSTDTQYF. The chain uses TRBV20-1 and TRBJ2-3; D gene uncertain. Trimming took 1 base from V and 0 from J, leaving 11 bases between them. This CDR3 spans 15 amino acids. CDR1 is DFQATT and CDR2 is SNEGSKA in the germline V gene (reference sequence).